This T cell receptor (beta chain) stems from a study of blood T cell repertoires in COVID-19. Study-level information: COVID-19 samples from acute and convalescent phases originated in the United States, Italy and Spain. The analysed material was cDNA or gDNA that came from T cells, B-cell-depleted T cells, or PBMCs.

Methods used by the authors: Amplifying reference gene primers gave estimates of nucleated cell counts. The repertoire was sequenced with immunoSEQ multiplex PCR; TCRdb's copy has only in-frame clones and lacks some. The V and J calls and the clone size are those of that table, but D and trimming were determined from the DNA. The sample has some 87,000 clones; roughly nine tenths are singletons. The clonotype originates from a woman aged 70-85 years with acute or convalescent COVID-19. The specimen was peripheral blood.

CDR3: CASSPRRATGELFF. CDR3 DNA sequence: TGTGCCAGCAGCCCGCGCAGGGCCACCGGGGAGCTGTTTTTT. The chain combines TRBV14 with TRBJ2-2, with a weak D call TRBD1 (5 bases). The germline V and J ends were trimmed by 4 bases and 4 bases, with 10 bases remaining between them. CDR1 and CDR2 from the germline V gene are SGHDN and FVKESK. The CDR3 runs to 14 residues.